The source of this T cell receptor (beta chain) is a study of T cell responses to AZD1222 COVID-19 vaccine. Looking at the study overall: Pooled in the analysis were second doses at about 4 or about 12 weeks.

The CDR3 is 13 residues long. As for this clone: Its antigen is unknown.

Study observations and caveats: Researchers took repertoire samples only after the peak T cell response had come. A mostly white British donor set with more females was recruited, and clonal diversity was possibly underestimated. Increases in Spike-specific TCR breadth and depth were seen after two AZD1222 doses.

Sequencing was performed with immunoSEQ multiplex PCR; in TCRdb, only in-frame clones are kept and a portion is missing. The data hold nearly 110,000 clones, with roughly 90% observed a single time. Sequences were derived from peripheral blood, sampled on day 0 of AZD1222 vaccination. The TCR was taken from an adult in good health. The chain joins TRBV21-1 to TRBJ2-2. TRBV21-1 is given as a pseudogene. CDR3 sequence (DNA): TGTGCCAGCAGGGTAGTGGGCACCGGGGAGCTGTTTTTT. This translates into CASRVVGTGELFF.